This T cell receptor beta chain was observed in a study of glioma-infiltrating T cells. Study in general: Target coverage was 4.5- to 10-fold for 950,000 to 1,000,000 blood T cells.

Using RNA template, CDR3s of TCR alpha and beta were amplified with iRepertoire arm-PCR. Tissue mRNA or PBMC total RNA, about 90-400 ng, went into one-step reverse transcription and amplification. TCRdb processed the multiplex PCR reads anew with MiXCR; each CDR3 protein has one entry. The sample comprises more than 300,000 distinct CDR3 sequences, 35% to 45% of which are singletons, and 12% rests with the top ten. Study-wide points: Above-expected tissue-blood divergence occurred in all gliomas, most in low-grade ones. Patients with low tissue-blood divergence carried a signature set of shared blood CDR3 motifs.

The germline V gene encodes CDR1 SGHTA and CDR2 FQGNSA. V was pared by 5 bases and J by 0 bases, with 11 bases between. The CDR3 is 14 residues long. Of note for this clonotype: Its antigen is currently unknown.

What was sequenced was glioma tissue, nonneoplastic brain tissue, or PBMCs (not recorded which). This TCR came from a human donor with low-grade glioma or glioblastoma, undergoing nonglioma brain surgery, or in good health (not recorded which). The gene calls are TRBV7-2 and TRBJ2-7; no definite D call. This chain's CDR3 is CASSTQTDSYEQYF. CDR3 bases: TGTGCCAGCAGCACACAAACGGACTCCTACGAGCAGTACTTC.